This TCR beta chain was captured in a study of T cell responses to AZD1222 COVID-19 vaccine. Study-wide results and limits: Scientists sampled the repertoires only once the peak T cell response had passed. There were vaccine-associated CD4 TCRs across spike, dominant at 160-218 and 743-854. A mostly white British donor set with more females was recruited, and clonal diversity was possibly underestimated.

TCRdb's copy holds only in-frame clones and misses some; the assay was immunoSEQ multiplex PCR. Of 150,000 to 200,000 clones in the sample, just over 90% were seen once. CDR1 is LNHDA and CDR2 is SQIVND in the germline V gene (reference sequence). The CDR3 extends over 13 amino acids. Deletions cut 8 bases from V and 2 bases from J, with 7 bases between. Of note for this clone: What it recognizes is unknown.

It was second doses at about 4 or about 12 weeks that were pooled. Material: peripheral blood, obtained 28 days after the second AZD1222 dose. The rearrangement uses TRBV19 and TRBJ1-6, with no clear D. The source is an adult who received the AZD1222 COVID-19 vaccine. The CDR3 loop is CASGKTYNSPLHF. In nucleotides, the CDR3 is TGTGCCAGTGGGAAAACCTATAATTCACCCCTCCACTTT.